One and the same sample provided the 4 T cell receptor beta chains below, sequenced in a study of T-cell memory formation after mild COVID-19. TCRdb re-analysed the 5' RACE reads in MiXCR, keeping a single row per CDR3 protein. The top ten hold around 12% of the sample, which has over 450,000 distinct CDR3 sequences, roughly 21% seen once. The specimen sequenced was PBMCs or a T cell subset sorted from them (not recorded which). All receptors come from an adult woman who had mild COVID-19 (a few samples of this study predate the infection). Cell type and time point are not known.

The rearrangement joins TRBV4-1 to TRBJ2-3; maybe TRBD2 (5 bases). CDR1 MGHRA and CDR2 YSYEKL come from the germline V gene. The CDR3 covers 15 residues. Trimming shortened V by 1 base and J by 0 bases, and 8 bases separated the two germline ends. CDR3 loop: CASSQGTFSTDTQYF. The DNA for the CDR3 is TGCGCCAGCAGCCAAGGGACTTTTAGCACAGATACGCAGTATTTT.

This clonotype turned up a few times. J is TRBJ2-3 and V is TRBV21-1; the table's D call of TRBD1 was not tested on the DNA. TRBV21-1 is a listed pseudogene. The CDR3 is made up of 10 amino acids. The DNA of the CDR3 is TGTGCCAGCAGGGACACCGTAAAGTATTTT. It specifies CASRDTVKYF.

The chain employs TRBV5-1 and TRBJ1-5; a weak D match, TRBD1 (5 bases). The CDR3 has 15 residues. CDR1 is SGHRS, CDR2 YFSETQ, per germline. Deletions cut 4 bases from V and 3 bases from J, with 14 bases between. CDR3 residues: CASSPSDRTNQPQHF. CDR3 bases: TGCGCCAGCAGCCCGTCTGACAGAACCAATCAGCCCCAGCATTTT.

This clonotype was observed a few times. The V call is TRBV20-1, the J call TRBJ2-7; TRBD1 matches at 11 bases. Trimming at V came to 4 bases and at J to 0 bases, leaving 8 bases not matched to a gene. The CDR3 extends over 16 amino acids. CDR1 and CDR2 (germline): DFQATT, SNEGSKA (reference sequence). CDR3 amino acids: CSATAGQGAGSYEQYF. CDR3 in DNA: TGCAGTGCTACCGCCGGACAGGGGGCTGGCTCCTACGAGCAGTACTTC.